A single sample is the source of the 30 T cell receptor beta chains below, sequenced in a study of blood T cell repertoires in COVID-19 (dated by TCRdb to about 2020). The method behind the library was the immunoSEQ multiplex PCR assay. The clones in this table, taken by TCRdb from immuneACCESS, are in-frame only. Not every clone is retained; where verified, under half of the shortfall comes from an unresolved V gene, and the cause of the rest is unknown. This sample has 75,000 to 100,000 clones in its table, and around nine tenths of those were observed once. The ten largest clones add up to more than 1.5% of the sample. The specimen sequenced was peripheral blood. These receptors were obtained from a man at least 80 years old with acute or convalescent COVID-19.

The chain joins TRBV10-3 to TRBJ2-1; 8 bases are shared with TRBD2. With 7 bases clipped from V and 4 bases from J, the junction kept 15 bases outside the gene matches. The CDR3 is 17 amino acids. Germline CDR1 ENHRY, CDR2 SYGVKD. CDR3 in DNA: TGTGCCATCACCTCTAGCGGGCCCGACAAGGGGTACAATGAGCAGTTCTTC. Protein: CAITSSGPDKGYNEQFF.

This rearrangement joins TRBV19 to TRBJ2-1; D is ambiguous. The CDR3 is 13 amino acids. V shed 5 bases and J shed 4 bases, with 9 bases lying between them. In germline, CDR1 is LNHDA, CDR2 SQIVND (reference sequence). The CDR3 sequence is CASSAQVYNEQFF. The DNA for the CDR3 is TGTGCCAGTAGTGCCCAGGTATACAATGAGCAGTTCTTC.

The chain combines TRBV7-9 with TRBJ2-6; maybe TRBD1 (5 bases). Germline-derived CDR1 and CDR2 are SEHNR and FQNEAQ (reference sequence). V was cut by 8 bases and J by 3 bases, with 8 bases left in between. CDR3 size: 13 residues. The CDR3 here is CASGQLGANVLTF. The DNA of the CDR3 is TGTGCCAGCGGACAACTTGGGGCCAACGTCCTGACTTTC.

The chain employs TRBV5-1 and TRBJ2-1, with 12 bases fitting TRBD1. Looked up from germline, CDR1 is SGHRS and CDR2 is YFSETQ. The CDR3 runs 15 residues. J lost 13 bases, V lost 2 bases, and 10 bases had no gene match. This CDR3 is CASSLPGQGARGQFF. The CDR3 bases are TGCGCCAGCAGCTTACCGGGACAGGGGGCGCGGGGTCAGTTCTTC.

The chain joins TRBV6-5 to TRBJ2-7; D is perhaps TRBD2 (6 bases). CDR1 is MNHEY, CDR2 SVGAGI, per germline. Trimming removed 2 bases from V and 3 bases from J, with 8 bases in between. The length of the CDR3 is 13 residues. The CDR3 nucleotides are TGTGCCAGCAGTTACAGGGGACTCTACGAGCAGTACTTC. As protein: CASSYRGLYEQYF.

This chain joins TRBV3-1 (or the pseudogene TRBV3-2) and TRBJ2-2; D is unclear. The CDR3 loop spans 14 amino acids. Trimming removed 4 bases at V and 4 bases at J, with 10 bases between. CDR1 is LGHDT and CDR2 is YNNKEL in the germline V gene (reference sequence). Here the CDR3 DNA reads TGTGCCAGCAGCCCCAGGCCTACCACCGGGGAGCTGTTTTTT. It is translated as CASSPRPTTGELFF.

The sample holds one count of this clone. The sample contains more than one DNA sequence encoding this CDR3. The chain couples TRBV27 to TRBJ1-1; maybe TRBD1 (5 bases). The CDR3 has 15 residues. Germline assignment: CDR1 MNHEY and CDR2 SMNVEV (reference sequence). V gave up 0 bases and J gave up 5 bases, with 13 bases separating them. This CDR3 reads CASSLSGQGRTEAFF. CDR3 nucleotides: TGTGCCAGCAGTTTATCTGGGCAGGGTAGGACTGAAGCTTTCTTT.

The chain links TRBV5-1 to TRBJ2-7; 7 positions match TRBD1. CDR1 SGHRS and CDR2 YFSETQ come from the germline V gene. This CDR3 contains 13 residues. After removal of 4 bases from V and 3 bases from J, the junction contained 4 bases not matched to a gene. The CDR3 spells CASSATGFYEQYF. The CDR3 DNA reads TGCGCCAGCAGCGCGACAGGGTTCTACGAGCAGTACTTC.

The rearrangement joins TRBV6-5 to TRBJ2-5; possibly TRBD1 for D (6 bases). CDR1 is MNHEY, CDR2 SVGAGI, per germline. V lost 6 bases, J lost 5 bases, and 7 bases lay in between. This CDR3 contains 11 residues. DNA of the CDR3: TGTGCCAGCAGAAGGGGGGAGACCCAGTACTTC. Encoded protein: CASRRGETQYF.

The rearrangement links TRBV11-2 to TRBJ2-7; 11 bases are a match to TRBD1. The CDR3 consists of 15 residues. Germline V gene sequence: CDR1 SGHAT, CDR2 FQNNGV. Trimming removed 5 bases from V and 5 bases from J; junction bases left unmatched: 8. The CDR3 loop reads CASSARGTGGDEQYF. The CDR3 DNA reads TGTGCCAGCAGCGCCCGGGGGACAGGGGGGGACGAGCAGTACTTC.

The chain has TRBV7-3 and TRBJ2-1; 9 nucleotides line up with TRBD1. This CDR3 spans 15 amino acids. The germline CDR1 and CDR2 sequences are SGHTA and FQGTGA. J was trimmed by 8 bases and V by 4 bases; bases with no gene match: 9. The CDR3 protein is CASSSPGQGGDEQFF. DNA for the CDR3: TGTGCCAGCAGCTCCCCGGGACAGGGCGGCGATGAGCAGTTCTTC.

The chain couples TRBV7-2 to TRBJ1-2; TRBD1 might be the D (6 bases). V lost 5 bases and J lost 7, with 20 bases in between. This CDR3 is built from 15 residues. Germline values: CDR1 SGHTA, CDR2 FQGNSA. The CDR3 DNA follows: TGTGCCAGCAGCGCGGGACCGAGGGGGGGCTTTGGCTACACCTTC. Translating gives CASSAGPRGGFGYTF.

V and J are TRBV19 and TRBJ2-2; 10 bases fit TRBD2. The CDR3 has 15 amino acids. Germline CDR1 LNHDA, CDR2 SQIVND (reference sequence). J lost 5 bases, V lost 6 bases, and 6 bases had no gene match. The CDR3 sequence is CASSRRAGGTGELFF. CDR3 nucleotides: TGTGCCAGTAGCCGGAGAGCGGGAGGGACCGGGGAGCTGTTTTTT.

The chain links TRBV6-5 to TRBJ2-1; tentative D call: TRBD2 (6 bases). The CDR3 is made up of 14 amino acids. Trimming took off 8 bases at V and 5 bases at J, with 16 bases between the two ends. Looked up from germline, CDR1 is MNHEY and CDR2 is SVGAGI. For the CDR3, the DNA is TGTGCCAGCGGAGGCAGGACTACCAACAATGAGCAGTTCTTC. Its protein product is CASGGRTTNNEQFF.

This clone came up a few times. V and J are TRBV5-1 and TRBJ2-2; D is possibly TRBD2 (6 bases). Germline assignment: CDR1 SGHRS and CDR2 YFSETQ. Trimming pared 4 bases from V and 0 bases from J, leaving 10 bases between. This CDR3 is built from 15 residues. The DNA of the CDR3 is TGCGCCAGCAGCCCGGGACTCGCGAACACCGGGGAGCTGTTTTTT. The encoded protein is CASSPGLANTGELFF.

The V and J genes are TRBV4-3 and TRBJ1-2; perhaps TRBD1 as D (6 bases). The V and J ends lost 2 bases and 3 bases respectively, with 16 bases between them. This CDR3 comprises 16 residues. Per germline, CDR1 LGHNA and CDR2 YSLEER. The CDR3 is CASSQSRGARDYGYTF. The CDR3 DNA reads TGCGCCAGCAGCCAATCTCGGGGGGCGCGGGACTATGGCTACACCTTC.

The V call is TRBV6-1, the J call TRBJ1-1, with D possibly matching TRBD1 (6 bases). The CDR3 has 14 residues. CDR1 and CDR2 from the germline V gene are MNHNS and SASEGT. The germline V and J ends were trimmed by 3 bases and 5 bases, with 13 bases remaining between them. The CDR3 DNA reads as TGTGCCAGCAGTGAGGGGGGGGGCAGGACTGAAGCTTTCTTT. Protein: CASSEGGGRTEAFF.

The chain joins TRBV9 to TRBJ2-3; TRBD1 is a possible D gene (5 bases). Trimming took 4 bases from V and 2 from J, leaving 11 bases between them. Per germline, CDR1 SGDLS and CDR2 YYNGEE. The CDR3 sequence is 14 residues long. The chain's CDR3 is CASSPARDTDTQYF. CDR3 nucleotides: TGTGCCAGCAGCCCCGCCAGGGACACAGATACGCAGTATTTT.

The chain carries TRBV6-2 or TRBV6-3 and TRBJ1-1; TRBD1 might be the D (6 bases). The germline V gene encodes CDR1 MNHEY and CDR2 SVGEGT. The CDR3 covers 13 residues. Between the trimmed V and J ends, which lost 4 bases and 4 bases, there was a span of 10 bases. As DNA, the CDR3 is TGTGCCAGCAGTTTCACACAGGGCACTGAAGCTTTCTTT. This encodes CASSFTQGTEAFF.

The chain links TRBV27 to TRBJ1-1, with a weak D call TRBD1 (5 bases). The CDR3 spans 16 residues. Germline V CDR1 and CDR2: MNHEY, SMNVEV (reference sequence). V was pared by 0 bases and J by 0 bases, with 11 bases between. The CDR3 nucleotides are TGTGCCAGCAGTTTATCGGGGGGGGTTATGAACACTGAAGCTTTCTTT. Its protein product is CASSLSGGVMNTEAFF.

J is TRBJ1-2 and V is TRBV6-6; D unclear. This CDR3 spans 11 amino acids. V lost 4 bases to trimming and J lost 6 bases, with 6 bases between them. The germline CDR1 and CDR2 sequences are MNHNY and SVGAGI (reference sequence). CDR3 sequence (DNA): TGTGCCAGCAGTTTCCAGGATGGCTACACCTTC. This translates into CASSFQDGYTF.

This clone was recorded once. V is TRBV5-4 and J is TRBJ2-7; 13 bases are shared with TRBD2. Germline CDR1 is SGHNT and CDR2 is YYREEE (reference sequence). Trimming took 4 bases from V and 1 from J; bases not matched to a gene: 5. The CDR3 consists of 16 residues. The CDR3 here is CASSAGTSGKSYEQYF. The CDR3 DNA reads as TGTGCCAGCAGCGCCGGGACTAGCGGGAAGTCCTACGAGCAGTACTTC.

The rearrangement links TRBV2 to TRBJ2-3; 13 bases are shared with TRBD2. CDR1 is SNHLY and CDR2 is FYNNEI in the germline V gene. J gave up 2 bases and V 6 bases, and 2 bases lay outside the gene matches. CDR3 size: 15 residues. The CDR3, as DNA: TGTGCCAGCAGCGGGACTAGCGGGACCACAGATACGCAGTATTTT. Amino acids: CASSGTSGTTDTQYF.

The CDR3 nucleotides are TGTGCCAGCAATAGCGGGATAAACACCGGGGAGCTGTTTTTT. As protein: CASNSGINTGELFF. This chain joins TRBV2 and TRBJ2-2; TRBD2 aligns across 8 bases. Germline V gene lookup returns CDR1 SNHLY and CDR2 FYNNEI. The CDR3 runs 14 residues. V trimming: 7 bases; J trimming: 2 bases; junction bases outside the gene matches: 3.

V and J are TRBV19 and TRBJ2-1, with D possibly TRBD2 on 6 matching bases. The germline gives CDR1 LNHDA, CDR2 SQIVND (reference sequence). V was clipped by 7 bases and J by 0 bases, with 16 bases between them. The CDR3 spans 16 residues. This CDR3 reads CASKLGGPSSYNEQFF. Written as DNA, the CDR3 is TGTGCCAGTAAGCTCGGGGGACCGAGCTCCTACAATGAGCAGTTCTTC.

This chain uses TRBV3-1 (or the pseudogene TRBV3-2) with TRBJ1-3, with D unresolved. V gave up 4 bases and J gave up 4 bases, with 14 bases separating them. This CDR3 has 15 residues. The germline gives CDR1 LGHDT, CDR2 YNNKEL (reference sequence). CDR3 residues: CASSPDAVPGNTIYF. The CDR3 nucleotides are TGTGCCAGCAGCCCCGATGCGGTCCCGGGAAACACCATATATTTT.

The rearrangement uses TRBV19 and TRBJ1-2, with D tentatively TRBD1 (6 bases). The CDR3 is 15 amino acids. V gave up 1 base and J gave up 2 bases, with 11 bases separating them. CDR1 and CDR2 (germline): LNHDA, SQIVND (reference sequence). In nucleotides, the CDR3 is TGTGCCAGTAGTATAGGCAGGGGATTAAACTATGGCTACACCTTC. It codes for CASSIGRGLNYGYTF.

The V gene is TRBV28, the J gene TRBJ1-1, with unresolved D. The V gene's germline CDR1 is MDHEN and CDR2 SYDVKM. The V end was cut by 10 bases, the J end by 2 bases, with 8 bases between. The CDR3 runs to 11 residues. The CDR3 protein is CATRTNTEAFF. The CDR3 DNA follows: TGTGCCACCCGGACTAACACTGAAGCTTTCTTT.

V gene TRBV5-1 combines with J gene TRBJ2-7, with 10 bases that match TRBD2. The V gene end was trimmed by 4 bases and the J gene end by 4 bases; junction bases not matched to a gene: 8. This CDR3 comprises 15 residues. Germline V gene lookup returns CDR1 SGHRS and CDR2 YFSETQ. CDR3 in amino acids: CASSPLAGELYEQYF. CDR3 in DNA: TGCGCCAGCAGCCCGCTAGCGGGAGAGTTGTACGAGCAGTACTTC.

This clone was seen a handful of times. This rearrangement joins TRBV5-3 to TRBJ2-1, with 10 bases that match TRBD2. TRBV5-3 belongs to the ORF category, with a function that is uncertain. The CDR3 consists of 16 residues. V lost 3 bases, J lost 8 bases, and 11 bases stayed unmatched. This CDR3 is CARSWRSGRAMYEQFF. DNA of the CDR3: TGTGCCAGAAGCTGGAGGAGCGGGAGGGCGATGTATGAGCAGTTCTTC.